The rows below give T cell receptor beta chains drawn from one sample of a study of identical twins. TCRdb redid the calling of the 5' RACE reads with MiXCR, one entry per CDR3 protein. The top ten clones hold over 7% of a sample with about 340,000 distinct CDR3 sequences, about 9% of them seen once. Sequencing was performed on naive T cells sorted from blood. These receptors came from a woman between 50 and 59 years old in good health. CDR3s leave out the opening cysteine and the closing phenylalanine or tryptophan.

cdr3_aa: ASSLSGGGSVYEQY
cdr3_length: 14
v_call: TRBV28

cdr3_aa: SASGFPAPEQF
cdr3_length: 11
v_call: TRBV20-1

cdr3_aa: ASSPPRSGSTDTQY
cdr3_length: 14
v_call: TRBV18

cdr3_aa: ASSLRPDDNEQF
cdr3_length: 12
v_call: TRBV5-6

cdr3_aa: ASSGRDTDTQY
cdr3_length: 11
v_call: TRBV7-2

cdr3_aa: SASATGGTGELF
cdr3_length: 12
v_call: TRBV20-1

cdr3_aa: SAREGGVTYNEQF
cdr3_length: 13
v_call: TRBV20-1

cdr3_aa: AISESGTGGFTGQF
cdr3_length: 14
v_call: TRBV10-3

cdr3_aa: ASSETLTPLH
cdr3_length: 10
v_call: TRBV6-1

cdr3_aa: ASSLEQGAPGIQY
cdr3_length: 13
v_call: TRBV5-1

cdr3_aa: ASSLALSGGSGELF
cdr3_length: 14
v_call: TRBV5-1

cdr3_aa: ASSPVRREIGDTQY
cdr3_length: 14
v_call: TRBV6-5

cdr3_aa: ATSREGQGIFNQPQH
cdr3_length: 15
v_call: TRBV15

cdr3_aa: ASSSLAGEYNEQF
cdr3_length: 13
v_call: TRBV5-5

cdr3_aa: AWSVRTGAAQPQH
cdr3_length: 13
v_call: TRBV30

cdr3_aa: ASSLGSGDEQF
cdr3_length: 11
v_call: TRBV5-1

cdr3_aa: ASSSLGAGRVNEQF
cdr3_length: 14
v_call: TRBV5-1

cdr3_aa: SARGQGGYEQY
cdr3_length: 11
v_call: TRBV20-1

cdr3_aa: ATLPPGANVLT
cdr3_length: 11
v_call: TRBV6-6

cdr3_aa: ASSLGSLGSQETQY
cdr3_length: 14
v_call: TRBV13

cdr3_aa: ASSYGIETQY
cdr3_length: 10
v_call: TRBV14

cdr3_aa: ASSDQPSGIQY
cdr3_length: 11
v_call: TRBV6-4

cdr3_aa: ASTTGEGLGYEQY
cdr3_length: 13
v_call: TRBV12-3/TRBV12-4

cdr3_aa: ASSVAGLAGESDTQY
cdr3_length: 15
v_call: TRBV9

cdr3_aa: SVDIGTNEKLF
cdr3_length: 11
v_call: TRBV29-1

cdr3_aa: ASSQALQGGSGANVLT
cdr3_length: 16
v_call: TRBV3-1

cdr3_aa: ATSDPQREFVTQY
cdr3_length: 13
v_call: TRBV24-1

cdr3_aa: ASSLGHGGDTQY
cdr3_length: 12
v_call: TRBV12-3/TRBV12-4

cdr3_aa: ASSPLNGETQY
cdr3_length: 11
v_call: TRBV18

cdr3_aa: ASSPGTRRNIQY
cdr3_length: 12
v_call: TRBV12-3/TRBV12-4

cdr3_aa: ASSQDMGEQF
cdr3_length: 10
v_call: TRBV4-1

cdr3_aa: ASSYSLAGGVEQF
cdr3_length: 13
v_call: TRBV6-2/TRBV6-3

cdr3_aa: ASSDSVLT
cdr3_length: 8
v_call: TRBV7-9

cdr3_aa: SVDPSGISTDTQY
cdr3_length: 13
v_call: TRBV29-1

cdr3_aa: ASILRVNTEAF
cdr3_length: 11
v_call: TRBV12-3/TRBV12-4